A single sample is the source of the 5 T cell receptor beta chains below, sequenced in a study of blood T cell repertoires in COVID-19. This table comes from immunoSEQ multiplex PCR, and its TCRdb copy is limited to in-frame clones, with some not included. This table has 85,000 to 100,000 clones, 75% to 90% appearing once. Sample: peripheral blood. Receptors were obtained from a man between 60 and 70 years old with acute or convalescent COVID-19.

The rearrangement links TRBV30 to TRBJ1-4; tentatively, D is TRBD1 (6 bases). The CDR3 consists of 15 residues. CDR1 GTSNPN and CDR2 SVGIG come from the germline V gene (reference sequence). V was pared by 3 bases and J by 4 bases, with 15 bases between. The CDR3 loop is CAWRSRQANNEKLFF. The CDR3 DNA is TGTGCCTGGAGGAGTCGACAGGCGAATAATGAAAAACTGTTTTTT.

The CDR3 nucleotides are TGCGCCAGCAGTGCTCGAGCGTCGAGCACAGATACGCAGTATTTT. Translating it yields CASSARASSTDTQYF. The chain is built from TRBV10-1 and TRBJ2-3; D remains ambiguous. The CDR3 runs 15 residues. Trimming took 4 bases from V and 0 from J, leaving 11 bases between them. From germline, CDR1 is WNHNN and CDR2 SYGVQD (reference sequence).

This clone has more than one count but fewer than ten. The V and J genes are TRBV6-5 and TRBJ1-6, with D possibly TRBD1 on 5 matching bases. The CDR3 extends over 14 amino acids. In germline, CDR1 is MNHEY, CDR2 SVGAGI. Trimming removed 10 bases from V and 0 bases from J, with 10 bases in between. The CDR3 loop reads CATAGGSYNSPLHF. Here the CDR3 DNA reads TGTGCCACCGCGGGGGGCTCCTATAATTCACCCCTCCACTTT.

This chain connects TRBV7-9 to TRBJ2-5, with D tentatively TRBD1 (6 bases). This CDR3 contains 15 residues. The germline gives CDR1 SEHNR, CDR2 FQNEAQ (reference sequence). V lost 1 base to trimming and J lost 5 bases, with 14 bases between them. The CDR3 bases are TGTGCCAGCAGCTTAGGGGTGGGGGCTGTTGAGACCCAGTACTTC. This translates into CASSLGVGAVETQYF.

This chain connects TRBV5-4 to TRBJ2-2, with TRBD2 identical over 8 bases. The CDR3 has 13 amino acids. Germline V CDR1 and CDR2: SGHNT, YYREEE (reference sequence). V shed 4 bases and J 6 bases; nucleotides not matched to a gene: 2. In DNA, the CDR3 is TGTGCCAGCAGCGCGCGGGGGGCCGGGGAGCTGTTTTTT. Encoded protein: CASSARGAGELFF.